A selection of T cell receptor beta chains follows, all from one sample in a study of early T cells in non-severe SARS-CoV-2 infection. TCRdb independently ran MiXCR on the 5' RACE reads; one entry per CDR3 protein. The data show about 89,000 distinct CDR3 sequences, approximately 16% seen once. The material was whole blood, obtained at baseline. The receptors were gathered from an adult who was a healthcare worker with PCR-confirmed SARS-CoV-2 infection or an uninfected control (not recorded which). The CDR3 runs from the conserved cysteine through the conserved F or W. Each record gives: V gene, J gene, CDR3 protein.

V gene: TRBV5-1; J gene: TRBJ1-3; CDR3 protein: CASSLAARNSGNTIYF
V gene: TRBV28; J gene: TRBJ1-5; CDR3 protein: CASSFDPSRQPQHF
V gene: TRBV6-2/TRBV6-3; J gene: TRBJ2-1; CDR3 protein: CASRREGHNEQFF
V gene: TRBV12-3/TRBV12-4; J gene: TRBJ2-5; CDR3 protein: CASSILGQQETQYF
V gene: TRBV12-3/TRBV12-4; J gene: TRBJ2-3; CDR3 protein: CASSPRDTRGTDTQYF
V gene: TRBV28; J gene: TRBJ1-1; CDR3 protein: CASSLIGLDTEAFF
V gene: TRBV12-3/TRBV12-4; J gene: TRBJ2-6; CDR3 protein: CASSTGDRDTGANVLTF
V gene: TRBV3-1; J gene: TRBJ2-2; CDR3 protein: CASSQTLAGTGELFF
V gene: TRBV11-2; J gene: TRBJ2-1; CDR3 protein: CASSLRSSSYNEQFF
V gene: TRBV20-1; J gene: TRBJ2-5; CDR3 protein: CSARRGGTGMETQYF
V gene: TRBV6-2/TRBV6-3; J gene: TRBJ2-1; CDR3 protein: CASRLGGNNEQFF
V gene: TRBV18; J gene: TRBJ1-1; CDR3 protein: CASSPPINRGFWNTEAFF
V gene: TRBV2; J gene: TRBJ2-7; CDR3 protein: CASRGDSYEQYF
V gene: TRBV21-1; J gene: TRBJ2-7; CDR3 protein: CASGGLEQYF
V gene: TRBV5-1; J gene: TRBJ2-4; CDR3 protein: CASSSTRENIQYF
V gene: TRBV28; J gene: TRBJ2-1; CDR3 protein: CATEEDEQFF
V gene: TRBV6-2/TRBV6-3; J gene: TRBJ1-5; CDR3 protein: CASSWGGAGQPQHF
V gene: TRBV20-1; J gene: TRBJ1-6; CDR3 protein: CSARTGANSPLHF
V gene: TRBV20-1; J gene: TRBJ1-5; CDR3 protein: CSARRAGQPQHF
V gene: TRBV2; J gene: TRBJ2-3; CDR3 protein: CARGAKDGGHTDTQYF
V gene: TRBV3-1; J gene: TRBJ2-7; CDR3 protein: CASSRSSYHEQYF
V gene: TRBV12-3/TRBV12-4; J gene: TRBJ1-5; CDR3 protein: CASRRTDNQPQHF